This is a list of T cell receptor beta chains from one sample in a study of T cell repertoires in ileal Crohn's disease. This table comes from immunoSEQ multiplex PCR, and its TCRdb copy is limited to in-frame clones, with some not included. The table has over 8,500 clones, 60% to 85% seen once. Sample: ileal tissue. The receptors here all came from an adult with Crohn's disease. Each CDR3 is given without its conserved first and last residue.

CDR3: AWSSMYARSYEQY
V: TRBV30
J: TRBJ2-7

CDR3: ASRPVQGAEGYT
V: TRBV5-1
J: TRBJ1-2

CDR3: ASSSTGGIHSNQPQH
V: TRBV28
J: TRBJ1-5

CDR3: ASSPGTGTNYGYT
V: TRBV18
J: TRBJ1-2

CDR3: ASSLTSGGASYEQY
V: TRBV4-1
J: TRBJ2-7

CDR3: ASRGGQGATEAF
V: TRBV6-1
J: TRBJ1-1

CDR3: ASSEYRSGNTIY
V: TRBV6-1
J: TRBJ1-3

CDR3: ASGPPTGSQETQY
V: TRBV12-5
J: TRBJ2-5

CDR3: SAEGSARNTEAF
V: TRBV29-1
J: TRBJ1-1

CDR3: ASSLTGGRTEAF
V: TRBV7-8
J: TRBJ1-1

CDR3: ASRTGGLTEQF
V: TRBV14
J: TRBJ2-1

CDR3: SVVSGTGRQPQH
V: TRBV29-1
J: TRBJ1-5

CDR3: ASGLAGQETQY
V: TRBV25-1
J: TRBJ2-5

CDR3: ASSFGTGRMNEQF
V: TRBV5-1
J: TRBJ2-1

CDR3: ASSYGQGIDNEQF
V: TRBV6-5
J: TRBJ2-1

CDR3: ASSPQRGSGNTIY
V: TRBV7-9
J: TRBJ1-3

CDR3: ASSPNLGLAKNIQY
V: TRBV4-2
J: TRBJ2-4

CDR3: ASDQGAFHEQY
V: TRBV2
J: TRBJ2-7

CDR3: AISASVGRTGQYEQY
V: TRBV10-3
J: TRBJ2-7

CDR3: ASSLGWGLAGADTQY
V: TRBV5-6
J: TRBJ2-3

CDR3: ASGPLTGELF
V: TRBV12-5
J: TRBJ1-4

CDR3: ASSLQTPGMETQY
V: TRBV5-1
J: TRBJ2-5

CDR3: ASSLERPGDDNAYEQY
V: TRBV5-1
J: TRBJ2-7

CDR3: AWTPGDMNTEAF
V: TRBV30
J: TRBJ1-1

CDR3: ASSIDHPSGKWGYT
V: TRBV19
J: TRBJ1-2

CDR3: ASSRGGTNYNEQF
V: TRBV4-2
J: TRBJ2-1

CDR3: ASSQGQSSGNTIY
V: TRBV5-1
J: TRBJ1-3

CDR3: ASSVLVNTGELF
V: TRBV5-4
J: TRBJ2-2

CDR3: ASRYQGVNTEAF
V: TRBV5-4
J: TRBJ1-1

CDR3: ASSLTGAEAF
V: TRBV7-9
J: TRBJ1-1

CDR3: ASSLDGRQGGYEQY
V: TRBV13
J: TRBJ2-7

CDR3: ASTLLGAPNTEAF
V: TRBV27
J: TRBJ1-1

CDR3: ASSSQGGNTEAF
V: TRBV7-9
J: TRBJ1-1

CDR3: ASSLRQYSSPLH
V: TRBV11-2
J: TRBJ1-6

CDR3: AWSYPDRGLGETQY
V: TRBV30
J: TRBJ2-5

CDR3: ASSPRDSGYEQY
V: TRBV5-4
J: -

CDR3: ASSIQQGAGNQPQH
V: TRBV28
J: TRBJ1-5

CDR3: ASSLSPPGGGTEAF
V: TRBV7-2
J: TRBJ1-1

CDR3: ASSLYRFGLF
V: TRBV28
J: TRBJ2-2

CDR3: AIRSTGYTEAF
V: TRBV10-3
J: TRBJ1-1

CDR3: AWTQGYEQY
V: TRBV30
J: TRBJ2-7

CDR3: AWSAAGGAFDEQF
V: TRBV30
J: TRBJ2-1

CDR3: ASSLGQLREQY
V: TRBV7-2
J: TRBJ2-7

CDR3: ASSLAGGNQPQH
V: TRBV5-1
J: TRBJ1-5

CDR3: ASSLGQGASLYGYT
V: TRBV7-6
J: TRBJ1-2

CDR3: ASSFPGNYGYT
V: TRBV11-2
J: TRBJ1-2

CDR3: ASSQATTGELF
V: TRBV5-1
J: TRBJ2-2

CDR3: RRTGDYGYT
V: TRBV29-1
J: TRBJ1-2

CDR3: ASSKREGLDEKLF
V: TRBV21-1
J: TRBJ1-4

CDR3: ASSLGVPGSAAF
V: TRBV7-2
J: TRBJ1-1

CDR3: ASRSPSYEQY
V: TRBV27
J: TRBJ2-7

CDR3: ASRGQGGSYEQY
V: TRBV6-5
J: TRBJ2-7